What follows are 19 T cell receptor beta chains derived from one specimen sequenced in a study of T cell repertoires in cytomegalovirus infection. TCRdb reanalysed the reads using MiXCR and keeps one entry per CDR3 protein. Here the sample spans roughly 200,000 distinct CDR3 sequences, 8.5% to 10% being singletons. What was sequenced was PBMCs. These receptors all stem from a human donor in good health (CMV status not recorded). Some clones in this sample may be carry-over from other donors' samples.

This chain connects TRBV18 to TRBJ1-6; 9 bases are a match to TRBD1. With 3 bases clipped from V and 7 bases from J, the junction kept 10 bases outside the gene matches. The germline CDR1 and CDR2 sequences are KGHSH and LQKENI. The CDR3 covers 17 residues. CDR3 nucleotide sequence: TGTGCCAGCTCACCCAGAGGACAGGGGAACATGAATTCACCCCTCCACTTT. Its translation: CASSPRGQGNMNSPLHF.

This clonotype was seen more than once but under ten times. This rearrangement joins TRBV20-1 to TRBJ1-1, with TRBD1 identical over 10 bases. Per the germline V gene, CDR1 is DFQATT and CDR2 is SNEGSKA (reference sequence). The CDR3 is 12 amino acids. CDR3 loop: CSTTGGMTEAFF. CDR3 DNA sequence: TGCAGCACGACAGGGGGCATGACTGAAGCTTTCTTT.

This clonotype came up a few times. The chain joins TRBV12-3 or TRBV12-4 to TRBJ2-2; 8 positions match TRBD1. With 8 bases clipped from V and 1 base from J, the junction kept 15 bases outside the gene matches. The CDR3 is 18 amino acids. CDR3 residues: CASRGFTGGILNTGELFF. The CDR3 DNA follows: TGTGCCAGCCGAGGGTTTACAGGGGGTATTCTGAACACCGGGGAGCTGTTTTTT.

A note on this clonotype: A clone one base away is much larger, so this may be a read error. This sequence joins TRBV7-6 and TRBJ1-1, with a possible D match to TRBD1 (5 bases). Germline V lookup: CDR1 SGHVS, CDR2 FNYEAQ. The CDR3 consists of 14 residues. As DNA, the CDR3 is TGTGCCGGCAGCTTAGTAAAAGGGGTCACTGAAGCTTTCTTT. It codes for CAGSLVKGVTEAFF.

This clonotype came up many times. The chain uses TRBV7-2 and TRBJ1-2, with D maybe TRBD1 (5 bases). The V gene's germline CDR1 is SGHTA and CDR2 FQGNSA. Trimming stripped 4 bases from V and 7 bases from J, with 16 bases between. The CDR3 runs 14 residues. CDR3 loop: CASSWGEAEFGYTF. The CDR3 DNA reads as TGTGCCAGCAGCTGGGGCGAGGCAGAATTTGGCTACACCTTC.

This clonotype was detected only a few times. The chain recombines TRBV10-3 with TRBJ2-5; D not resolved. CDR3 length: 14 residues. Germline V gene data show CDR1 as ENHRY and CDR2 as SYGVKD. Trimming cost V 4 bases and J 2 bases, with 11 bases left between them. The CDR3 sequence is CAISAGSEQETQYF. The CDR3 bases are TGTGCCATCAGTGCTGGTTCGGAACAAGAGACCCAGTACTTC.

V gene TRBV10-3 combines with J gene TRBJ1-5; TRBD1 matches at 9 bases. The germline V gene encodes CDR1 ENHRY and CDR2 SYGVKD. The CDR3 has 14 residues. V shed 8 bases, J shed 4 bases, and the junction held 6 bases outside the gene matches. The CDR3 protein is CAIGETGGNQPQHF. CDR3 nucleotide sequence: TGTGCCATCGGGGAGACAGGGGGTAATCAGCCCCAGCATTTT.

This sequence joins TRBV6-6 and TRBJ2-7; TRBD1 matches 7 bases. Germline assignment: CDR1 MNHNY and CDR2 SVGAGI (reference sequence). CDR3 size: 13 residues. The V gene end was trimmed by 3 bases and the J gene end by 5 bases; junction bases not matched to a gene: 4. Written as DNA, the CDR3 is TGTGCCAGCAGTTATAGAACAGGGGACGAGCAGTACTTC. Translating it yields CASSYRTGDEQYF.

This clonotype was observed a few times. The chain links TRBV11-2 to TRBJ2-3, with D maybe TRBD2 (6 bases). Germline lookup yields CDR1 SGHAT and CDR2 FQNNGV. This CDR3 comprises 16 residues. Trimming removed 4 bases from V and 4 bases from J, with 18 bases in between. The chain's CDR3 is CASSSHPRSGADTQYF. CDR3 nucleotides: TGTGCCAGCAGCTCCCACCCCCGTAGCGGAGCAGATACGCAGTATTTT.

The sample holds many counts of this clonotype. The chain combines TRBV20-1 with TRBJ1-5; 10 nucleotides match TRBD1. J was trimmed by 4 bases and V by 6 bases; bases with no gene match: 15. The germline V gene has CDR1 DFQATT and CDR2 SNEGSKA (reference sequence). The CDR3 is 17 amino acids. CDR3 coding DNA: TGCAGTGCACCTACGACAGGGGGCAACTCGGGGAATCAGCCCCAGCATTTT. Amino acid sequence: CSAPTTGGNSGNQPQHF.

Turning to this clonotype: A much larger clone lies a single base off, so this may be a read error. J is TRBJ2-3 and V is TRBV7-2, with TRBD2 as a possible D gene (6 bases). Between the trimmed V and J ends, which lost 5 bases and 4 bases, there was a span of 16 bases. Per germline, CDR1 SGHTA and CDR2 FQGNSA. This CDR3 region has 15 residues. DNA of the CDR3: TGTGCCAGCAGCCCACAGGTGTCTAGCGCAGATACGCAGTATTTT. This translates into CASSPQVSSADTQYF.

The DNA for the CDR3 is TGTGCCAGCAGCAACCGGGACAGGGGGCTGAAGACCCAGTACTTC. Amino acids: CASSNRDRGLKTQYF. The genes are TRBV5-5 and TRBJ2-5; 12 nucleotides match TRBD1. V lost 4 bases and J lost 6; bases outside the gene matches: 7. This CDR3 spans 15 amino acids. Germline V lookup: CDR1 SGHKS, CDR2 YYEKEE (reference sequence).

This clonotype came up many times. V gene TRBV7-9 combines with J gene TRBJ2-3; a possible D gene is TRBD2 (5 bases). The CDR3 is 16 amino acids. V gave up 4 bases and J gave up 4 bases, with 18 bases separating them. From germline, CDR1 is SEHNR and CDR2 FQNEAQ (reference sequence). CDR3 protein: CASSSPIQSGADTQYF. The CDR3 nucleotides are TGTGCCAGCAGCTCCCCAATACAAAGCGGTGCAGATACGCAGTATTTT. The variable domain in full, with the rest retrieved from reference TRBV7-9 and TRBJ2-3, is DTGVSQNPRHKITKRGQNVTFRCDPISEHNRLYWYRQTLGQGPEFLTYFQNEAQLEKSRLLSDRFSAERPKGSFSTLEIQRTEQGDSAMYLCASSSPIQSGADTQYFGPGTRLTVL.

There are a few counts of this clonotype. The gene calls are TRBV14 and TRBJ1-1; D not certain. V was shortened by 6 bases and J by 7 bases, with 15 bases between the two germline ends. CDR3 size: 13 residues. Per the germline V gene, CDR1 is SGHDN and CDR2 is FVKESK. The CDR3 sequence is CASSPRSFGEAFF. In nucleotides, the CDR3 is TGTGCCAGCAGTCCAAGGAGTTTCGGTGAAGCTTTCTTT.

This clonotype has ten or more counts. The chain links TRBV5-1 to TRBJ2-7, with D possibly being TRBD2 (5 bases). This CDR3 has 15 residues. Looked up from germline, CDR1 is SGHRS and CDR2 is YFSETQ. Trimming cost V 0 bases and J 1 base, with 11 bases left between them. The CDR3 DNA sequence: TGCGCCAGCAGCTTGGAGAGCGGTGGATCCTACGAGCAGTACGTC. It codes for CASSLESGGSYEQYV.

Ten or more counts support this clonotype. The chain couples TRBV4-3 to TRBJ2-6; D possibly corresponds to TRBD1 (5 bases). The germline gives CDR1 LGHNA, CDR2 YSLEER. V was trimmed by 5 bases and J by 0 bases, leaving 8 bases between them. The CDR3 sequence is 15 residues long. In DNA form, the CDR3 reads TGCGCCAGCAGCGCACAGGCCTCTGGGGCCAACGTCCTGACTTTC. Amino acids: CASSAQASGANVLTF.

This clonotype came up many times. The chain combines TRBV7-2 with TRBJ2-3; 9 bases line up with TRBD2. This CDR3 has 14 residues. CDR1 is SGHTA and CDR2 is FQGNSA in the germline V gene. After removal of 5 bases from V and 7 bases from J, the junction contained 7 bases not matched to a gene. The CDR3 sequence: CASSSGGPWNTQYF. The CDR3 coding sequence is TGTGCCAGCAGCAGCGGGGGGCCTTGGAATACGCAGTATTTT. Supplemented by reference TRBV7-2 and TRBJ2-3, the full variable domain reads GAGVSQSPSNKVTEKGKDVELRCDPISGHTALYWYRQSLGQGLEFLIYFQGNSAPDKSGLPSDRFSAERTGGSVSTLTIQRTQQEDSAVYLCASSSGGPWNTQYFGPGTRLTVL.

V gene TRBV5-6 combines with J gene TRBJ1-5; D is possibly TRBD1 (5 bases). This CDR3 has 15 residues. The V end lost 3 bases, the J end lost 0 bases, and 10 bases lay between the germline ends. Germline-derived CDR1 and CDR2 are SGHDT and YYEEEE. The CDR3, as DNA: TGTGCCAGCAGCTCCTCGGACATTAGCAATCAGCCCCAGCATTTT. Translating gives CASSSSDISNQPQHF. The whole variable domain, remainder taken from reference TRBV5-6 and TRBJ1-5, is DAGVTQSPTHLIKTRGQQVTLRCSPKSGHDTVSWYQQALGQGPQFIFQYYEEEERQRGNFPDRFSGHQFPNYSSELNVNALLLGDSALYLCASSSSDISNQPQHFGDGTRLSIL.

This clonotype was recorded at least ten times. The CDR3 protein is CASSLSTSGNNEQFF. As DNA, the CDR3 is TGTGCCAGCAGCTTATCGACTAGCGGGAACAATGAGCAGTTCTTC. This chain links TRBV7-9 with TRBJ2-1; TRBD2 matches at 11 bases. Losses at the gene ends were 2 bases for V and 5 bases for J; bases not matched to a gene: 2. CDR1 and CDR2 from the germline V gene are SEHNR and FQNEAQ (reference sequence). CDR3 length: 15 residues.